Presented here are 32 T cell receptor beta chains from one specimen sequenced in a study of cytomegalovirus exposure and HLA in healthy donors. Vbeta (60) and Jbeta (13) primers were used in the PCR. Libraries were prepared by immunoSEQ multiplex PCR; TCRdb keeps only in-frame clonotypes and omits some of them. The sample comprises around 140,000 clones, around 10% of which are singletons, and 5.5% to 8% rests with the top ten. The material sequenced was PBMCs. These receptors came from a woman between 40 and 55 years old in good health and CMV-seropositive.

This clone occurred a few times. V and J are TRBV7-2 and TRBJ1-1; no reliable D call. The CDR3 runs to 10 residues. V shed 8 bases and J shed 8 bases, with 9 bases lying between them. The V gene's germline CDR1 is SGHTA and CDR2 FQGNSA. CDR3 residues: CASGQIEAFF. CDR3 sequence (DNA): TGTGCCAGCGGGCAGATAGAAGCTTTCTTT.

There are a few counts of this clone. V is TRBV27 and J is TRBJ2-3; possible D gene TRBD2, 7 bases. CDR1 is MNHEY, CDR2 SMNVEV, per germline (reference sequence). Trimming left V 4 bases short and J 3 bases short, with 14 bases between. There are 15 residues in the CDR3. For the CDR3, the DNA is TGTGCCAGCAGTTCTCCACAGGGAGGGACAGATACGCAGTATTTT. This encodes CASSSPQGGTDTQYF.

The sample holds a few counts of this clone. The rearrangement links TRBV19 to TRBJ1-1, with D possibly TRBD1 on 5 matching bases. The CDR3 runs 15 residues. Germline CDR1 LNHDA, CDR2 SQIVND (reference sequence). Between the trimmed V and J ends, which lost 0 bases and 3 bases, there was a span of 11 bases. CDR3 nucleotide sequence: TGTGCCAGTAGTATAGACAGGGCTGGGGACACTGAAGCTTTCTTT. It specifies CASSIDRAGDTEAFF. The full variable domain, completed using reference TRBV19 and TRBJ1-1, is DGGITQSPKYLFRKEGQNVTLSCEQNLNHDAMYWYRQDPGQGLRLIYYSQIVNDFQKGDIAEGYSVSREKKESFPLTVTSAQKNPTAFYLCASSIDRAGDTEAFFGQGTRLTVV.

The chain uses TRBV7-2 and TRBJ1-2, with D tentatively TRBD1 (5 bases). V lost 11 bases to trimming and J lost 8 bases, with 18 bases between them. The CDR3 spans 12 residues. Per germline, CDR1 SGHTA and CDR2 FQGNSA. CDR3 coding DNA: TGTGCCGGCGAACGGGGGGTGGAGGGCTACACCTTC. Translated, it gives CAGERGVEGYTF.

The chain links TRBV19 to TRBJ1-1; 8 bases are a match to TRBD1. The V segment lost 3 bases and the J segment 3 bases; nucleotides outside the gene matches: 6. CDR1 LNHDA and CDR2 SQIVND come from the germline V gene (reference sequence). The CDR3 is 15 amino acids. The CDR3 nucleotides read TGTGCCAGTAGTATCGGACAGGGCCTATACACTGAAGCTTTCTTT. It specifies CASSIGQGLYTEAFF.

This clone was seen a handful of times. The genes are TRBV2 and TRBJ2-4; TRBD1 agrees at 7 bases. CDR3 length equals 14 residues. Germline CDR1 reads SNHLY; CDR2 reads FYNNEI. The V segment lost 4 bases and the J segment 9 bases; nucleotides outside the gene matches: 9. CDR3 DNA: TGTGCCAGCAGTGGACAGGGAGTGGGCGGCATTCAGTACTTC. Translation gives CASSGQGVGGIQYF.

This clone was seen a handful of times. The chain carries TRBV7-9 and TRBJ1-2; D perhaps matches TRBD1 (6 bases). V was trimmed by 4 bases and J by 1 base, leaving 13 bases between them. The CDR3 loop spans 15 amino acids. The germline gives CDR1 SEHNR, CDR2 FQNEAQ (reference sequence). CDR3 sequence: CASSSAGQINYGYTF. CDR3 sequence (DNA): TGTGCCAGCAGCTCCGCCGGACAGATTAACTATGGCTACACCTTC.

This chain uses TRBV29-1 with TRBJ2-3; TRBD2 matches at 12 bases. Trimming removed 4 bases from V and 8 bases from J; junction bases left unmatched: 7. The CDR3 totals 14 residues. Germline assignment: CDR1 SQVTM and CDR2 ANQGSEA. CDR3 DNA sequence: TGCAGCGTTGGGGCTAGCGGGGGGGCCGGTACGCAGTATTTT. This gives the protein CSVGASGGAGTQYF.

This clone has only a few counts. The V and J genes are TRBV5-1 and TRBJ2-7; 8 nucleotides agree with TRBD1. Germline CDR1 is SGHRS and CDR2 is YFSETQ. The ends lost 0 bases at V and 7 bases at J; junction bases unmatched: 9. The CDR3 length is 15 residues. CDR3 residues: CASSLVDRGQTEQYF. The CDR3 DNA reads as TGCGCCAGCAGCTTGGTAGACAGGGGACAAACTGAGCAGTACTTC.

Only a few counts were recorded for this clone. V usage is TRBV10-2 and J usage is TRBJ1-2; the D gene is possibly TRBD1 (5 bases). Trimming pared 2 bases from V and 0 bases from J, leaving 22 bases between. CDR1 and CDR2 (germline): WSHSY, SAAADI. This CDR3 spans 19 amino acids. The CDR3 reads CASSELTRMTAPSNYGYTF. In DNA form, the CDR3 reads TGCGCCAGCAGTGAGCTAACCCGAATGACAGCTCCTTCTAACTATGGCTACACCTTC.

This clone has only a few counts. The chain uses TRBV7-2 and TRBJ1-1, with no clear D. The CDR3 is 14 residues long. The germline gives CDR1 SGHTA, CDR2 FQGNSA. The V and J ends lost 1 base and 7 bases respectively, with 13 bases between them. CDR3 amino acids: CASSLGRARGEAFF. The DNA of the CDR3 is TGTGCCAGCAGCTTAGGAAGGGCGCGGGGTGAAGCTTTCTTT. Variable domain in full (rest from reference TRBV7-2 and TRBJ1-1): GAGVSQSPSNKVTEKGKDVELRCDPISGHTALYWYRQSLGQGLEFLIYFQGNSAPDKSGLPSDRFSAERTGGSVSTLTIQRTQQEDSAVYLCASSLGRARGEAFFGQGTRLTVV.

This rearrangement joins TRBV19 to TRBJ1-1, with D unclear. The germline V gene encodes CDR1 LNHDA and CDR2 SQIVND (reference sequence). V gave up 3 bases and J gave up 1 base, with 9 bases separating them. The CDR3 loop spans 14 amino acids. The CDR3 loop reads CASSISGENTEAFF. CDR3 nucleotide sequence: TGTGCCAGTAGTATTAGCGGGGAGAACACTGAAGCTTTCTTT.

The CDR3 protein is CASSYTPGGLSYEQYF. The CDR3 coding sequence is TGTGCCAGCAGTTACACCCCCGGGGGGCTCTCCTACGAGCAGTACTTC. This chain links TRBV6-5 with TRBJ2-7; tentatively, D is TRBD2 (7 bases). V lost 2 bases and J 0 bases, leaving 14 bases between the germline ends. This CDR3 has 16 residues. Germline V gives CDR1 MNHEY, CDR2 SVGAGI.

This clone was counted a few times. V and J are TRBV6-1 and TRBJ1-2, with D possibly matching TRBD1 (5 bases). Germline CDR1 is MNHNS and CDR2 is SASEGT. This CDR3 comprises 15 residues. The germline V and J ends were trimmed by 11 bases and 5 bases, with 24 bases remaining between them. CDR3 nucleotide sequence: TGTGCCTCTCACCCCGGGGGGATTAAACCGTATGGCTACACCTTC. Encoded protein: CASHPGGIKPYGYTF.

The chain has TRBV9 and TRBJ1-2; 9 bases agree with TRBD1. Losses at the gene ends were 3 bases for V and 4 bases for J; bases not matched to a gene: 7. Germline CDR1 SGDLS, CDR2 YYNGEE. This CDR3 region has 15 residues. The CDR3 sequence is CASSAAGTGIYGYTF. The DNA of the CDR3 is TGTGCCAGCAGCGCCGCAGGGACAGGGATCTATGGCTACACCTTC.

This clone was seen a few times. The rearrangement joins TRBV7-9 to TRBJ2-7; D not resolved. With 3 bases removed from V and 2 bases from J, the gap between germline ends came to 8 bases. The CDR3 has 13 amino acids. Germline V gene sequence: CDR1 SEHNR, CDR2 FQNEAQ (reference sequence). Here the CDR3 reads CASSFGGPYEQYF. Here the CDR3 DNA reads TGTGCCAGCAGCTTTGGCGGTCCCTACGAGCAGTACTTC. The full variable domain, with the rest looked up from reference TRBV7-9 and TRBJ2-7, is DTGVSQNPRHKITKRGQNVTFRCDPISEHNRLYWYRQTLGQGPEFLTYFQNEAQLEKSRLLSDRFSAERPKGSFSTLEIQRTEQGDSAMYLCASSFGGPYEQYFGPGTRLTVT.

The chain is built from TRBV27 and TRBJ1-5; perhaps TRBD1 as D (5 bases). CDR1 is MNHEY and CDR2 is SMNVEV in the germline V gene (reference sequence). The CDR3 extends over 15 amino acids. The germline V and J ends were trimmed by 6 bases and 5 bases, with 17 bases remaining between them. The CDR3 DNA reads as TGTGCCAGCAGGTCGAATGGGGGGTTGGATCAGCCCCAGCATTTT. It translates to CASRSNGGLDQPQHF.

This clone was seen only a few times. This CDR3 reads CASSQEGWSGDYNEQFF. The CDR3 DNA follows: TGCGCCAGCAGCCAAGAAGGTTGGAGCGGGGACTACAATGAGCAGTTCTTC. This rearrangement joins TRBV4-1 to TRBJ2-1; 7 nucleotides line up with TRBD2. This CDR3 contains 17 residues. Germline V lookup: CDR1 MGHRA, CDR2 YSYEKL. After removal of 0 bases from V and 3 bases from J, the junction contained 8 bases not matched to a gene.

This clone has a handful of counts. The chain joins TRBV5-1 to TRBJ1-1; perhaps TRBD1 as D (5 bases). Germline V gives CDR1 SGHRS, CDR2 YFSETQ. The CDR3 covers 18 residues. The V gene lost 0 bases and the J gene lost 0 bases, with 18 bases spanning the gap. CDR3 bases: TGCGCCAGCAGCTTGGGCGTATTTCTCGGGGGGATGAACACTGAAGCTTTCTTT. This translates into CASSLGVFLGGMNTEAFF.

This clone was recorded once. V usage is TRBV19 and J usage is TRBJ1-5; TRBD1 agrees at 8 bases. Germline-derived CDR1 and CDR2 are LNHDA and SQIVND (reference sequence). The CDR3 loop spans 14 amino acids. Trimming removed 6 bases from V and 2 bases from J; junction bases left unmatched: 3. Here the CDR3 DNA reads TGTGCCAGTAGCTTGGGACAGGGCAATCAGCCCCAGCATTTT. Translating gives CASSLGQGNQPQHF.

The chain combines TRBV7-2 with TRBJ1-1; 7 nucleotides align to TRBD1. The germline gives CDR1 SGHTA, CDR2 FQGNSA. Germline trimming cut 3 bases from V and 1 base from J; bases unmatched to any gene: 2. CDR3 size: 14 residues. Here the CDR3 DNA reads TGTGCCAGCAGCTTGAACAGGGGGAACACTGAAGCTTTCTTT. Amino acid sequence: CASSLNRGNTEAFF.

In this sample, this clone turned up a few times. This chain connects TRBV6-5 to TRBJ1-2; tentatively, D is TRBD1 (5 bases). This CDR3 is 16 amino acids long. CDR1 is MNHEY and CDR2 is SVGAGI in the germline V gene. Trimming shortened V by 2 bases and J by 6 bases, and 19 bases separated the two germline ends. In DNA form, the CDR3 reads TGTGCCAGCAGTTACCCTACCCGGGGGGGAGGGAATGGCTACACCTTC. Translated, it gives CASSYPTRGGGNGYTF.

This clone was picked up a small number of times. This chain connects TRBV7-9 to TRBJ1-1, with D tentatively TRBD1 (6 bases). Germline V gene sequence: CDR1 SEHNR, CDR2 FQNEAQ (reference sequence). V lost 5 bases and J lost 5, with 15 bases in between. The CDR3 length is 14 residues. CDR3 residues: CASSTQGRRTEAFF. For the CDR3, the DNA is TGTGCCAGCAGCACCCAGGGGCGCCGGACTGAAGCTTTCTTT.

The rearrangement joins TRBV6-9 to TRBJ2-7, with 7 bases matching TRBD2. Germline trimming cut 2 bases from V and 3 bases from J; bases unmatched to any gene: 7. This CDR3 is 15 amino acids long. CDR1 is MNHGY, CDR2 SVAAGI, per germline. CDR3 residues: CASSYHSGVNYEQYF. The CDR3 DNA is TGTGCCAGCAGTTATCACAGCGGGGTGAACTACGAGCAGTACTTC.

CDR3 amino acids: CASSLGTGASTDTQYF. The CDR3, as DNA: TGTGCCAGCAGCCTCGGGACAGGGGCGAGCACAGATACGCAGTATTTT. This rearrangement joins TRBV11-3 to TRBJ2-3, with TRBD1 matching over 10 bases. V was clipped by 5 bases and J by 0 bases; unmatched bases: 5. The CDR3 is made up of 16 amino acids. Germline V gene lookup returns CDR1 SGHNT and CDR2 YENEEA.

This clone was detected a few times. The V call is TRBV2, the J call TRBJ1-2; possible D gene TRBD1, 5 bases. Germline CDR1 and CDR2: SNHLY and FYNNEI. Trimming cost V 7 bases and J 4 bases, with 10 bases left between them. The CDR3 consists of 12 residues. The CDR3 nucleotides are TGTGCCAGCATGGGGGGAACCTATGGCTACACCTTC. Residues: CASMGGTYGYTF.

This clone was seen only a few times. The rearrangement uses TRBV11-1 and TRBJ2-5; TRBD1 agrees at 9 bases. Germline values: CDR1 SGHAT, CDR2 FQDESV (reference sequence). This CDR3 comprises 14 residues. Trimming at V came to 5 bases and at J to 4 bases, leaving 5 bases not matched to a gene. The CDR3 sequence: CASSVGQGPETQYF. For the CDR3, the DNA is TGTGCCAGCAGCGTGGGACAGGGCCCAGAGACCCAGTACTTC.

This clone occurred a few times. The chain is built from TRBV6-1 and TRBJ2-2; TRBD1 is a possible D gene (5 bases). The CDR3 length is 15 residues. The V gene's germline CDR1 is MNHNS and CDR2 SASEGT. V was trimmed by 2 bases and J by 0 bases, leaving 7 bases between them. Here the CDR3 reads CASSERGPNTGELFF. DNA for the CDR3: TGTGCCAGCAGTGAAAGGGGTCCGAACACCGGGGAGCTGTTTTTT.

This chain uses TRBV6-5 with TRBJ1-4; D uncertain. The V end lost 8 bases, the J end lost 8 bases, and 15 bases lay between the germline ends. CDR1 MNHEY and CDR2 SVGAGI come from the germline V gene. The CDR3 is 13 amino acids. The CDR3 sequence: CASRDHNGEKLFF. CDR3 bases: TGTGCCAGCCGAGACCACAACGGGGAAAAACTGTTTTTT.

The rearrangement uses TRBV5-1 and TRBJ2-1; weak D call: TRBD2 (5 bases). Trimming took off 0 bases at V and 1 base at J, with 14 bases between the two ends. This CDR3 is 17 amino acids long. Germline V gives CDR1 SGHRS, CDR2 YFSETQ. The CDR3 coding sequence is TGCGCCAGCAGCTTGGTAATCACTAGGAGATCCTACAATGAGCAGTTCTTC. Translating gives CASSLVITRRSYNEQFF.

This clone was found a few times. The rearrangement uses TRBV29-1 and TRBJ1-1; TRBD1 agrees at 7 bases. V was pared by 4 bases and J by 1 base, with 0 bases of the junction left unmatched. Germline V gene sequence: CDR1 SQVTM, CDR2 ANQGSEA. The CDR3 has 12 residues. CDR3 nucleotides: TGCAGCGTTGGGACAGGGAACACTGAAGCTTTCTTT. Translating gives CSVGTGNTEAFF.

This clone was found a few times. The CDR3 reads CASSIGAGSGDTQYF. The CDR3 region has the DNA TGTGCCAGTAGTATCGGTGCGGGAAGTGGGGATACGCAGTATTTT. The chain couples TRBV19 to TRBJ2-3; weak D call: TRBD2 (6 bases). V dropped 3 bases and J dropped 6 bases, with 16 bases sitting between them. Germline assignment: CDR1 LNHDA and CDR2 SQIVND (reference sequence). This CDR3 spans 15 amino acids.